This T cell receptor (beta chain) was identified during a study of vaccination effects on CD4 cells after COVID-19. The overall study: Sequencing followed a ViraFEST assay step that expanded antigen-specific CD4+ T cells with viral peptide pools. A median of 72 days separated the second dose and sampling. Study-level results: Convalescent patients in the study were few, and early post-infection timepoints were absent.

Turning to this clone: What it binds is not known.

Clones were sequenced by immunoSEQ multiplex PCR, and TCRdb holds only the in-frame ones, with some missing. Here the sample spans more than 60,000 clones, 74% being singletons. The culture ran for about 11 days, and then CD4+ T cells were isolated. Either the BNT162b2 or mRNA-1273 vaccine was given to participants in two doses. Absence of prior SARS-CoV-2 infection characterized the vaccine recipients, who showed negative nucleocapsid antibodies. This CDR3 contains 20 residues. V lost 0 bases, J lost 0 bases, and 13 bases stayed unmatched. CDR1 SNHLY and CDR2 FYNNEI come from the germline V gene. The receptor was derived from a human donor who received a COVID-19 vaccine. The sample here was CD4+ T cells from PBMCs cultured without peptide, taken after COVID-19 vaccination. The chain joins TRBV2 to TRBJ2-3, with 9 bases identical to TRBD1. The CDR3: CASSEAPRTGVLSSTDTQYF. For the CDR3, the DNA is TGTGCCAGCAGTGAAGCACCCCGGACAGGGGTTCTTTCTAGCACAGATACGCAGTATTTT.